The present T cell receptor (beta chain) was sequenced within a study of blood T cells in healthy people across ages. Combining a sample-barcoded 5' primer with a J-beta primer mix, a second PCR ran for 7 to 11 cycles. One entry per CDR3 protein results from TCRdb running MiXCR on the 5' RACE reads. The sample lists approximately 800,000 distinct CDR3 sequences, approximately 65% occurring once. The germline CDR1 and CDR2 sequences are SEHNR and FQNEAQ (reference sequence). The ends lost 5 bases at V and 4 bases at J; junction bases unmatched: 7. This CDR3 spans 15 amino acids. Each donor had around 9.8 milliliters of peripheral blood drawn. Findings and caveats of the study: No one knew whether donors had CMV, which possibly confounded expanded clonotype changes.

Concerning this clonotype: Antigen: not known.

The sequenced sample was blood. The sequence came from a man aged 25-45 years in good health. This rearrangement joins TRBV7-9 to TRBJ1-4; TRBD1 matches 7 bases. CDR3 DNA: TGTGCCAGCAGCGGCCGGGACAGAAATAATGAAAAACTGTTTTTT. It yields the protein CASSGRDRNNEKLFF.